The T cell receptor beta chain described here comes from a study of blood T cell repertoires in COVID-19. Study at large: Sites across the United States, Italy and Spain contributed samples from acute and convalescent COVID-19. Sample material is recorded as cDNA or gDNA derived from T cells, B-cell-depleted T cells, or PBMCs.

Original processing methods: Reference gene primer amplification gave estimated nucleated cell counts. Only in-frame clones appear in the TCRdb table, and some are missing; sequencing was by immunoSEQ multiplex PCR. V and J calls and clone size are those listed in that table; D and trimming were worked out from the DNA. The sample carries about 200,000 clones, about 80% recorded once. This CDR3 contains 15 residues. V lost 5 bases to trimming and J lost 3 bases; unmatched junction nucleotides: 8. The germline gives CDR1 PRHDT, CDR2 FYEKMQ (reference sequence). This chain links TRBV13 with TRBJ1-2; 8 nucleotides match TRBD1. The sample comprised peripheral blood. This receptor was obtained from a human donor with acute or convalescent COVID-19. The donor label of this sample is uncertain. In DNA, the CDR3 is TGTGCCAGCAGCACCTCGGACAGGGCGGACTATGGCTACACCTTC. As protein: CASSTSDRADYGYTF.